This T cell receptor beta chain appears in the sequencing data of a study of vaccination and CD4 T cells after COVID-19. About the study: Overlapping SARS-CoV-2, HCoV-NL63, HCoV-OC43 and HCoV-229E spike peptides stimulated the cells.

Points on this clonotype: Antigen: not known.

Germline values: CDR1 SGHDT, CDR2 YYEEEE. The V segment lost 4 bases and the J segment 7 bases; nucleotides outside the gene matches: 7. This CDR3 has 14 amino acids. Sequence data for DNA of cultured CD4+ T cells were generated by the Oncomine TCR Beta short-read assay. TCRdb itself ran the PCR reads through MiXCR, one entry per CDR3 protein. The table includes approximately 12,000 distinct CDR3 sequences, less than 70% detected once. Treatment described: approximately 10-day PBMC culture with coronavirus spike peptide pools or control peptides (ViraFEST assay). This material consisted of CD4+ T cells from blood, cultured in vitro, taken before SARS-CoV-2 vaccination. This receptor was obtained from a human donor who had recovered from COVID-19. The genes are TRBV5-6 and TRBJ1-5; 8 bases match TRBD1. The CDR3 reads CASSATGAGQPQHF. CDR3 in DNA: TGTGCCAGCAGCGCGACAGGGGCAGGGCAGCCCCAGCATTTT.